These 8 T cell receptor beta chains were sequenced from one sample in a study of cytomegalovirus exposure and HLA in healthy donors (dated by TCRdb to 2016 to 2017). The protocol used for the library was the immunoSEQ multiplex PCR assay. For the multiplex PCR, a mixture combining 60 forward primers for TCR Vbeta segments and 13 reverse primers for TCR Jbeta segments was used. This immuneACCESS table, as held by TCRdb, lists in-frame sequences with V and J called but not all clones. Of the missing ones, under half trace to an unresolved V gene in checked studies; the others have no known cause. This sample is represented by some 130,000 clones; 65% to 80% of them were singletons. In total, the top ten clones hold 1.5% to 2% of the sample. Sequencing was performed on PBMCs. Receptors originate from a human donor in good health.

In this sample, this clone turned up a few times. This chain links TRBV6-5 with TRBJ2-3, with 9 positions matching TRBD1. V dropped 6 bases and J dropped 5; count of bases not matched to a gene: 6. The CDR3 has 14 amino acids. The germline V gene encodes CDR1 MNHEY and CDR2 SVGAGI. The CDR3, as DNA: TGTGCCAGCAGCAACAGGGGGCTGCGAGATACGCAGTATTTT. Translation gives CASSNRGLRDTQYF.

The V gene is TRBV7-3, the J gene TRBJ2-7; D unclear. The CDR3 has 14 amino acids. V was clipped by 5 bases and J by 6 bases, with 17 bases between them. Germline lookup yields CDR1 SGHTA and CDR2 FQGTGA. The CDR3 bases are TGTGCCAGCAGCCACTCGCCTGAATCCGGCGAGCAGTACTTC. This codes for CASSHSPESGEQYF.

J is TRBJ1-1 and V is TRBV28; 7 nucleotides agree with TRBD1. The CDR3 contains 12 residues. Trimming removed 8 bases from V and 8 bases from J; junction bases left unmatched: 8. Per germline, CDR1 MDHEN and CDR2 SYDVKM. The CDR3 DNA reads as TGTGCCAGCGGACTGGAGGGACAGGAAGCTTTCTTT. Amino acids: CASGLEGQEAFF.

The chain couples TRBV4-2 to TRBJ2-7; TRBD2 agrees at 11 bases. This CDR3 has 17 residues. In germline, CDR1 is LGHNA, CDR2 YNFKEQ. V lost 3 bases and J lost 4; bases outside the gene matches: 11. The DNA for the CDR3 is TGTGCCAGCAGCCACCACACCCCAACTAGCGGGAGTTACGAGCAGTACTTC. Its translation is CASSHHTPTSGSYEQYF.

The chain has TRBV28 and TRBJ2-7; D is undetermined. Germline CDR1 reads MDHEN; CDR2 reads SYDVKM. Trimming took 8 bases from V and 1 from J, leaving 12 bases between them. This CDR3 is built from 13 residues. As DNA, the CDR3 is TGTGCCAGCTCCACCACGCAGTCCTACGAGCAGTACTTC. Encoded protein: CASSTTQSYEQYF.

This chain joins TRBV6-4 and TRBJ2-1, with 8 nucleotides matching TRBD2. Germline CDR1 and CDR2: MRHNA and SNTAGT. This CDR3 contains 15 residues. J gave up 8 bases and V 8 bases, and 14 bases lay outside the gene matches. In nucleotides, the CDR3 is TGTGCCAGCGGACAACAGGGAGGGACTAGGGATGAGCAGTTCTTC. Protein: CASGQQGGTRDEQFF.

In its sample, this clone was seen a few times. The V and J genes are TRBV5-6 and TRBJ1-1; D call uncertain. V shed 4 bases and J shed 1 base, with 17 bases lying between them. The CDR3 contains 16 residues. Per the germline V gene, CDR1 is SGHDT and CDR2 is YYEEEE. The CDR3 spells CASSPGDYRGNTEAFF. CDR3 nucleotides: TGTGCCAGCAGCCCTGGAGACTACCGGGGGAACACTGAAGCTTTCTTT.

This clone was observed a few times. V is TRBV28 and J is TRBJ2-7; tentatively, D is TRBD2 (6 bases). The CDR3 has 12 amino acids. V gave up 5 bases and J gave up 4 bases, with 9 bases separating them. Germline assignment: CDR1 MDHEN and CDR2 SYDVKM. CDR3 residues: CASSPGLYEQYF. Written as DNA, the CDR3 is TGTGCCAGCAGTCCGGGACTTTACGAGCAGTACTTC.